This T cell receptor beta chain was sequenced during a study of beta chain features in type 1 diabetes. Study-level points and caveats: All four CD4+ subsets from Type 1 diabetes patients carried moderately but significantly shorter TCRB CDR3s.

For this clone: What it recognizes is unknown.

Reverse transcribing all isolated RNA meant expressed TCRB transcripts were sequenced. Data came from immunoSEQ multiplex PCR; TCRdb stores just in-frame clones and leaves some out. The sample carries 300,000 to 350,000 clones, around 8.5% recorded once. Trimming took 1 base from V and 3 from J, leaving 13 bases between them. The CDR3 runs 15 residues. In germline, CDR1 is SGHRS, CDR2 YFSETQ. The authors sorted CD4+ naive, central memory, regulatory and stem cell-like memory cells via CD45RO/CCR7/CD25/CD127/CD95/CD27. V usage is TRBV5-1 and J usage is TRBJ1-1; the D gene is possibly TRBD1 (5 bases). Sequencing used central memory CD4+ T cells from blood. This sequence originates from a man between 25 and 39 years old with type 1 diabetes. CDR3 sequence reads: CASSLFREGDTEAFF. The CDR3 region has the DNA TGCGCCAGCAGCTTGTTTAGGGAAGGGGACACTGAAGCTTTCTTT.